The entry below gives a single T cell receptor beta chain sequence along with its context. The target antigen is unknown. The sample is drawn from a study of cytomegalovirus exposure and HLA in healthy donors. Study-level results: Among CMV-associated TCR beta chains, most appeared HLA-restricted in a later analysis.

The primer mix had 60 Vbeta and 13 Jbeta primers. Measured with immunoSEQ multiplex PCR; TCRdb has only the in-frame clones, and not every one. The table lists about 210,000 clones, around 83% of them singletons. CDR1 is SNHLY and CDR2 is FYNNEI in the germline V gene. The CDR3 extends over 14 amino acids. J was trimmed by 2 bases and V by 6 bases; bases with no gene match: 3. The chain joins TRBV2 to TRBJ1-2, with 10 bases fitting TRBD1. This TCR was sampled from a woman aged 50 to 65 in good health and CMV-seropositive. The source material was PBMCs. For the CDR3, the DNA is TGTGCCAGCAGGGAGACAGGGGGCAACTATGGCTACACCTTC. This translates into CASRETGGNYGYTF.